This T cell receptor (beta chain) was retrieved from a study of cytotoxic CD8 clonotypes in ibrutinib-treated CLL (dated by TCRdb to the early 2020s). Regarding the complete study: The cohort included about 15 treatment-naive and 11 relapsed/refractory patients; about 18 were IGHV unmutated. Patients were still on ibrutinib when every remission and progressive disease sample was collected. Response samples were obtained after a median of approximately twelve months of treatment, with a range of roughly 6 to 40 months. Responses were partial in some 24 patients and complete in 2; after median about 68 months follow-up, roughly 14 stayed in remission and about twelve progressed. On average, each sample yielded 255,043 productive templates and tens of thousands of productive rearrangements. Of the 90 or so participants in the trial, about two dozen had longitudinal samples available. Cryopreserved peripheral blood mononuclear cells were collected at three points: before therapy, at response, and at either sustained remission or disease progression. General study outcomes and caveats: Baseline clonality was found to be higher than that of age-matched healthy donors and was strongly correlated with circulating CD8+ T-cell counts. Sampling times were not matched between patients in sustained remission and patients whose disease was progressing, and lymph node repertoires were not examined. Public clonotypes were rare and either shrank or stayed stable during treatment, and the rise in clonality at ibrutinib response reflected expansion of private clonotypes. Clonality increased at ibrutinib response, stayed stable in sustained remission, and fell back toward baseline at progression.

Interpreted using the paper, the time point label stands for: around 25 months on ibrutinib. Roughly 2 micrograms of genomic DNA were extracted from cryopreserved PBMCs for TCR beta library preparation. High-throughput TCR beta sequencing was performed on longitudinal blood samples from CLL patients receiving ibrutinib monotherapy. The patients took part in an open-label, single-center phase 2 trial of ibrutinib monotherapy. Spanning cysteine to phenylalanine, the CDR3 consists of 15 amino acids. The sequence is cut down to CDR3 DNA, 45 bases in frame from base 1. The germline V gene (reference sequence) specifies SEHNR as CDR1 and FQNEAQ as CDR2. V has 3 bases trimmed and J has 4 bases trimmed; junction bases matching no gene number 6. Each clonotype received, on average, 10x coverage in deep resolution sequencing performed on a MiSeq, where the target depth lay between 1 in 1 million and 1 in 200,000 T cells. TCR beta libraries were generated with the immunoSEQ hsTCRB Kit. As for the authors' bioinformatics: The data were analyzed with ImmunoSEQ Analyzer and ImmunoSEQ Data Assistant, and V, D and J gene assignments followed IMGT definitions. Clonality, which ranges from 0 to 1, was calculated as one minus the normalized Shannon entropy of productive rearrangement frequencies. Only overrepresented clonotypes making up at least 0.05% of each patient's repertoire were included in the public clonotype analysis. More than ten age-matched healthy donor repertoires from immuneACCESS were used as controls for clonality. The source is immuneACCESS, and TCRdb retained only in-frame sequences with V and J called. Part of the clones is not carried over; for the studies checked, unresolved V genes explain less than half of this, and the remainder is unexplained. V, J and clone size reflect that table, while D and trimming were determined from the DNA. For this sample there are approximately 100,000 clones; 50% to 65% appear just once. The ten largest clones take up 30% to 45% of the sample.

A few counts support this clone. There is no known antigen for this receptor. One base away there is no much larger clone; base qualities are not given. The V and J genes are TRBV7-9 and TRBJ2-3; TRBD1 agrees with 8 junctional bases. This TCR was recovered from a human donor with chronic lymphocytic leukemia. Here the sequenced sample was PBMCs, taken after 24 months of ibrutinib treatment. The nucleotide sequence reads as follows: TGTGCCAGCAGCTTGCTGTCAGGGGGCGCAGATACGCAGTATTTT. It codes for CASSLLSGGADTQYF.